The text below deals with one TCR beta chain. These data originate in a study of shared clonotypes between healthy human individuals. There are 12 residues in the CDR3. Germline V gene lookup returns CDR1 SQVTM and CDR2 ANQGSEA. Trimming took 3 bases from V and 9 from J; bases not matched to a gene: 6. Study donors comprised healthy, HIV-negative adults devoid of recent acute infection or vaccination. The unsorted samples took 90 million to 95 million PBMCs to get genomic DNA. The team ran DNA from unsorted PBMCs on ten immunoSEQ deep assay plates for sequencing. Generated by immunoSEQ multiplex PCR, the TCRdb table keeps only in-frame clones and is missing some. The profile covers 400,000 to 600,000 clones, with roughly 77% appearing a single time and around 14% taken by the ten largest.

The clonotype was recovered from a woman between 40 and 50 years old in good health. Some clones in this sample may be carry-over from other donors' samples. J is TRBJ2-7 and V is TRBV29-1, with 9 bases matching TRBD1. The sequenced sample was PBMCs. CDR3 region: CSVEGDREGQYF. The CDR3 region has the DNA TGCAGCGTTGAGGGGGACAGGGAGGGGCAGTACTTC.